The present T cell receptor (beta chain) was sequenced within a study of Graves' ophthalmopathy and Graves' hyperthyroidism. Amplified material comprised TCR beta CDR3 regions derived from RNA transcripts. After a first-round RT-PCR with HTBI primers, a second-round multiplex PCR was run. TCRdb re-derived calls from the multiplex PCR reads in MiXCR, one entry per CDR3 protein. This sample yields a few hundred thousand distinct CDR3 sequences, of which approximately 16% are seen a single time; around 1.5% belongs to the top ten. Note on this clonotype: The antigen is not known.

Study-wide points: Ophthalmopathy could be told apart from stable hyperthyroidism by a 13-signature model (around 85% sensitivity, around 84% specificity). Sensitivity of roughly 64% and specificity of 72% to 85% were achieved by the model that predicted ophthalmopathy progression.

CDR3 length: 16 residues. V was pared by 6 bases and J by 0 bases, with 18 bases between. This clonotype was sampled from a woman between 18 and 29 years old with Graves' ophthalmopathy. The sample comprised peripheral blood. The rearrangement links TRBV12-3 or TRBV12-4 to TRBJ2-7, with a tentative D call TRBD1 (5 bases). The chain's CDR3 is CASSPQVNRPSYEQYF. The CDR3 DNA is TGTGCCAGCAGCCCGCAGGTGAACAGGCCCTCCTACGAGCAGTACTTC.